These 7 T cell receptor beta chains were all obtained from the same sample, sequenced in a study of T cells in Graves' hyperthyroidism and ophthalmopathy (dated by TCRdb to the late 2010s). The protocol used for the library was multiplex PCR. These reads were obtained on an Illumina HiSeq 2000. The TCR beta CDR3 regions were amplified from RNA transcripts. The first round of RT-PCR for the TCR CDR3 was performed with the HTBI primer set and the Qiagen OneStep RT-PCR kit. TCRdb took the public reads, trimmed them with fastp at Q25, ran MiXCR for clone calling and kept in-frame beta chains. A single entry per CDR3 protein holds the most common genes and DNA from its merged rows. Across this sample there are a few hundred thousand distinct CDR3 sequences, with 15% to 18% seen only once. In total, the top ten clones hold roughly a quarter of the sample. The sequenced material came from blood. The receptors were sampled from a woman in her late teens or twenties with Graves' hyperthyroidism that later progressed to Graves' ophthalmopathy.

With regard to this clonotype: The junction and the germline gene differ at one end; a read error may be behind it. V is TRBV27 and J is TRBJ1-1, with a tentative D call TRBD1 (6 bases). The CDR3 runs 13 residues. In germline, CDR1 is MNHEY, CDR2 SMNVEV (reference sequence). In nucleotides, the CDR3 is TGTGCCAGCAGTAGGGGACAAAACACTGGAGCTTTCTTT. This encodes CASSRGQNTGAFF.

This clonotype was observed many times. CDR3 sequence reads: CASVRTGTSQETQYF. In DNA, the CDR3 is TGTGCCAGCGTCCGAACCGGGACTAGCCAAGAGACCCAGTACTTC. V and J are TRBV2 and TRBJ2-5, with 8 bases that match TRBD2. Trimming at V came to 8 bases and at J to 1 base, leaving 9 bases not matched to a gene. The germline V gene encodes CDR1 SNHLY and CDR2 FYNNEI. This CDR3 has 15 amino acids.

The chain combines TRBV29-1 with TRBJ1-2; maybe TRBD1 (5 bases). The CDR3 is 13 amino acids. Germline V gene data show CDR1 as SQVTM and CDR2 as ANQGSEA. V shed 6 bases and J shed 4 bases, with 15 bases lying between them. The CDR3 loop is CSVGTGVGYGYTF. In nucleotides, the CDR3 is TGCAGCGTGGGGACGGGGGTTGGCTATGGCTACACCTTC.

To note about this clonotype: Given a much more abundant clone one base away, this may be a read error. The chain combines TRBV27 with TRBJ1-2, with D hard to call. Trimming removed 8 bases from V and 1 base from J, with 8 bases in between. This CDR3 contains 12 residues. CDR1 and CDR2 (germline): MNHEY, SMNVEV (reference sequence). CDR3 in DNA: TGTGCCAGCTCTGGGAGTAACTATGGCTACACCTTC. It yields the protein CASSGSNYGYTF.

The chain carries TRBV27 and TRBJ2-3; tentative D call: TRBD2 (6 bases). V lost 5 bases, J lost 0 bases, and 9 bases lay in between. The germline CDR1 and CDR2 sequences are MNHEY and SMNVEV (reference sequence). There are 14 residues in the CDR3. The CDR3 DNA reads TGTGCCAGCAGTGGGAGCGGGAGCACAGATACGCAGTATTTT. Translated: CASSGSGSTDTQYF.

This clonotype came up many times. The chain carries TRBV7-2 and TRBJ2-7, with D possibly TRBD2 on 6 matching bases. Germline values: CDR1 SGHTA, CDR2 FQGNSA. The CDR3 length is 15 residues. Between the trimmed V and J ends, which lost 0 bases and 0 bases, there was a span of 9 bases. CDR3 loop: CASSLAGGDSYEQYF. The CDR3 DNA follows: TGTGCCAGCAGCTTAGCGGGGGGTGACTCCTACGAGCAGTACTTC. Filled out from reference TRBV7-2 and TRBJ2-7, the complete variable domain reads GAGVSQSPSNKVTEKGKDVELRCDPISGHTALYWYRQSLGQGLEFLIYFQGNSAPDKSGLPSDRFSAERTGGSVSTLTIQRTQQEDSAVYLCASSLAGGDSYEQYFGPGTRLTVT.

The genes are TRBV28 and TRBJ2-1, with D possibly called TRBD1 or TRBD2 (5 bases each). The germline gives CDR1 MDHEN, CDR2 SYDVKM. Trimming shortened V by 5 bases and J by 0 bases, and 14 bases separated the two germline ends. The CDR3 contains 16 residues. CDR3 nucleotides: TGTGCCAGCAGTCACCGGTGGGGGTACTCCTACAATGAGCAGTTCTTC. The encoded protein is CASSHRWGYSYNEQFF.